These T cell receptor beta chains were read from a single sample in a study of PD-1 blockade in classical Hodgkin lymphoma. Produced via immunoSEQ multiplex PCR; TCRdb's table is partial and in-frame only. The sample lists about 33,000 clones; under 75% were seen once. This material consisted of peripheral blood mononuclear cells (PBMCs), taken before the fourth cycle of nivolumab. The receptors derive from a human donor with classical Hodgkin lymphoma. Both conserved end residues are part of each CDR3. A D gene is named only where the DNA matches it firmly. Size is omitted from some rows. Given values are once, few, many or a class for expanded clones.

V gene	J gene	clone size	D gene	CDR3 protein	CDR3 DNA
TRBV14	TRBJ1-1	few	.	CASSHRKGLMNTEAFF	TGTGCCAGCAGCCACAGAAAGGGACTGATGAACACTGAAGCTTTCTTT
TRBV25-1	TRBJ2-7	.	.	CASSDWGFSSYEQYF	TGTGCCAGCAGTGATTGGGGCTTCTCCTCCTACGAGCAGTACTTC
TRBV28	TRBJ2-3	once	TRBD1	CASSGDRGRADTQYF	TGTGCCAGCAGTGGGGACAGGGGGCGCGCAGATACGCAGTATTTT
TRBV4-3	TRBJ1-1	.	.	CASSQGTSEAFF	TGCGCCAGCAGCCAAGGGACATCCGAAGCTTTCTTT
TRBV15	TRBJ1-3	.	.	CATSRRQTLSGNTIYF	TGTGCCACCAGCAGAAGACAGACGCTCTCTGGAAACACCATATATTTT
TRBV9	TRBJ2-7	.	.	CASSPSWGGEQYF	TGTGCCAGCAGCCCCAGCTGGGGTGGCGAGCAGTACTTC
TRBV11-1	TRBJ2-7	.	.	CASSFLSQYEQYF	TGTGCCAGCAGCTTCCTTAGCCAATACGAGCAGTACTTC
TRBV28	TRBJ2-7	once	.	CASSFYGGAYEQYF	TGTGCCAGCAGTTTCTACGGAGGGGCCTACGAGCAGTACTTC
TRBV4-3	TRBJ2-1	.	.	CASSHNTNSYNEQFF	TGCGCCAGCAGCCATAACACAAACTCCTACAATGAGCAGTTCTTC
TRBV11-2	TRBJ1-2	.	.	CASSSSTVDGYTF	TGTGCCAGCAGCTCCTCGACTGTTGATGGCTACACCTTC
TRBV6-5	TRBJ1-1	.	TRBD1	CASSYLTGVGTEAFF	TGTGCCAGCAGTTACTTGACAGGGGTAGGCACTGAAGCTTTCTTT
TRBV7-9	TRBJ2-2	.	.	CASSSPWRPGELFF	TGTGCCAGCAGCTCCCCCTGGCGTCCCGGGGAGCTGTTTTTT
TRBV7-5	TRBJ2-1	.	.	CARSLGRNRPYNEQFF	TGTGCCAGAAGCTTAGGTAGGAATCGCCCCTACAATGAGCAGTTCTTC
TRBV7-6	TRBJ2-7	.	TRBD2	CASSLEASGSYEQYF	TGTGCCAGCAGCTTAGAGGCTAGCGGGAGCTACGAGCAGTACTTC
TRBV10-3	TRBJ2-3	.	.	CAISKEGVNTDTQYF	TGTGCCATCAGTAAAGAGGGGGTGAACACAGATACGCAGTATTTT
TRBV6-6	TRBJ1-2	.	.	CASSYGEGTYGYTF	TGTGCCAGCAGTTACGGTGAGGGGACCTATGGCTACACCTTC
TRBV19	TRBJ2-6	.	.	CASTPPEGGANVLTF	TGTGCCAGTACCCCCCCGGAGGGTGGGGCCAACGTCCTGACTTTC
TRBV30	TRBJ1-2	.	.	CAWSVIRSGYTF	TGTGCCTGGAGTGTTATCAGGAGCGGCTACACCTTC
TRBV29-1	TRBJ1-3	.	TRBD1	CSAGQGGPTGNTIYF	TGCAGCGCCGGACAGGGGGGACCCACTGGAAACACCATATATTTT
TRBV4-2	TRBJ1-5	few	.	CASSQARGTQPQHF	TGTGCCAGCAGCCAGGCGCGGGGGACTCAGCCCCAGCATTTT
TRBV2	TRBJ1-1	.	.	CASRGSLNTEAFF	TGTGCCAGCAGGGGCAGTTTGAACACTGAAGCTTTCTTT
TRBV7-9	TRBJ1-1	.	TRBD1	CASSLVQGVTEAFF	TGTGCCAGCAGCTTGGTTCAGGGGGTCACTGAAGCTTTCTTT
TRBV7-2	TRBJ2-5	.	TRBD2	CASSLWTSGSEETQYF	TGTGCCAGCAGCTTATGGACTAGCGGGAGTGAAGAGACCCAGTACTTC
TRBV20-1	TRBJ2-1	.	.	CSASLAVEQFF	TGCAGTGCTAGCCTAGCAGTTGAGCAGTTCTTC
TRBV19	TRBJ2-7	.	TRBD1	CASSIPDRVHEQYF	TGTGCCAGTAGTATCCCCGACAGGGTTCACGAGCAGTACTTC
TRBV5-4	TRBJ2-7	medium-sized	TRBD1	CASSLGTGARDEQYF	TGTGCCAGCAGCCTCGGGACAGGGGCTAGGGACGAGCAGTACTTC
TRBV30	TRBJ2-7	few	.	CAWQAADAEQYF	TGTGCCTGGCAAGCTGCGGACGCCGAGCAGTACTTC
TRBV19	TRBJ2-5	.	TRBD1	CASGPPGQGFPYQETQYF	TGTGCCAGTGGACCACCGGGACAGGGTTTCCCTTACCAAGAGACCCAGTACTTC
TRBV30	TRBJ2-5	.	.	CAWSVAWKETQYF	TGTGCCTGGAGTGTCGCCTGGAAAGAGACCCAGTACTTC
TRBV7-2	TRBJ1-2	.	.	CASSLKSRSNYGYTF	TGTGCCAGCAGCTTAAAGTCTCGGAGTAACTATGGCTACACCTTC
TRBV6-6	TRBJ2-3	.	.	CASSYPAGQSTDTQYF	TGTGCCAGCAGTTACCCGGCGGGACAGAGCACAGATACGCAGTATTTT
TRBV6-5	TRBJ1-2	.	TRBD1	CASVGQATSYGYTF	TGTGCCAGCGTAGGACAGGCCACCTCTTATGGCTACACCTTC
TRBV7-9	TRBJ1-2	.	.	CATEDGRSGDYGYTF	TGTGCCACCGAGGACGGGAGAAGTGGGGACTATGGCTACACCTTC
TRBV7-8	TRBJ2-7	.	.	CASSLRGGRSEQYF	TGTGCCAGCAGCTTAAGGGGGGGCCGGAGCGAGCAGTACTTC
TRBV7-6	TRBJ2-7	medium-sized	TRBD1	CASSLGQGNEQYF	TGTGCCAGCAGCTTAGGACAGGGGAACGAGCAGTACTTC
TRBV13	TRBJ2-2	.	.	CASSYLNTGELFF	TGTGCCAGCAGCTACTTGAACACCGGGGAGCTGTTTTTT
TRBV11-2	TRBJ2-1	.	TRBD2	CASSLAPGLAGPYNEQFF	TGTGCCAGCAGCTTAGCACCAGGGCTAGCGGGACCCTACAATGAGCAGTTCTTC
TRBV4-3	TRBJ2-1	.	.	CASSQDTTGRWGPIEQFF	TGCGCCAGCAGCCAAGATACAACTGGACGTTGGGGCCCAATCGAGCAGTTCTTC
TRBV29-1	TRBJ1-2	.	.	CSARSPAADGWYTF	TGCAGCGCCAGAAGCCCCGCTGCGGACGGCTGGTACACCTTC
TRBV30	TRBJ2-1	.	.	CAWIHEQFF	TGTGCCTGGATCCATGAGCAGTTCTTC
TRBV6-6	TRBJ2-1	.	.	CASSYGQPGNEQFF	TGTGCCAGCTCATATGGACAACCTGGGAATGAGCAGTTCTTC
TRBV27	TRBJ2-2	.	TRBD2	CASRTTSGGAIAKNTGELFF	TGTGCCAGCAGAACGACTAGCGGGGGGGCTATTGCTAAAAACACCGGGGAGCTGTTTTTT
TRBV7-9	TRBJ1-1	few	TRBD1	CASSLGLTGEAFF	TGTGCCAGCAGCTTAGGTCTGACAGGGGAAGCTTTCTTT
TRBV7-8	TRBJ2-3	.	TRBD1	CASSPRDRAIDTQYF	TGTGCCAGCAGCCCCCGGGACAGGGCTATAGATACGCAGTATTTT
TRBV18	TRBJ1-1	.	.	CASSGGVVTEAFF	TGTGCCAGCTCAGGAGGGGTGGTCACTGAAGCTTTCTTT
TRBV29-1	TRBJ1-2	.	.	CSVDGYGYTF	TGCAGCGTGGACGGCTATGGCTACACCTTC
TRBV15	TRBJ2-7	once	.	CATSRAAGSSYEQYF	TGTGCCACCAGCAGAGCGGCAGGGTCTTCCTACGAGCAGTACTTC
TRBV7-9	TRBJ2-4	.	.	CATRSEDNIQYF	TGTGCCACTCGCTCGGAGGACAACATTCAGTACTTC
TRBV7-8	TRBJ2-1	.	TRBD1	CASSYNWDSYHNEQFF	TGTGCCAGCAGCTATAATTGGGACAGCTACCACAATGAGCAGTTCTTC